This TCR beta chain was captured in a study of response to subunit inactivated influenza vaccine. In this sample, this clonotype turned up a few times. What it recognizes is unknown. TCRdb recomputed calls from the RT-PCR reads with MiXCR, one row per CDR3 protein. The sample carries almost 600,000 distinct CDR3 sequences, roughly 15% recorded once. CDR3 length: 16 amino acids. Germline CDR1 MGHRA, CDR2 YSYEKL. Trimming pared 1 base from V and 0 bases from J, leaving 11 bases between. Findings and limits, study-wide: The study's authors posited that every seasonal influenza vaccination enlists few new T cells.

Here the sequenced sample was PBMCs from blood, taken 11 to 12 days after vaccination. The TCR sequence derives from a man aged 45-65 years who received an inactivated influenza vaccine. The chain uses TRBV4-1 and TRBJ2-3; D is unclear. Here the CDR3 DNA reads TGCGCCAGCAGCCAAGGGGTCCCTACTAGCACAGATACGCAGTATTTT. It specifies CASSQGVPTSTDTQYF.